A selection of T cell receptor beta chains follows, all from one sample in a study of shared clonotypes between healthy human individuals. The table came from immunoSEQ multiplex PCR; TCRdb's copy has only in-frame clones and leaves some out. The sample contains around 2,000,000 clones, 85% to 95% of which appear only once. The sample comprised naive CD8+ T cells sorted from blood. Receptors originate from a man younger than 30 in good health. CDR3s include the opening cysteine and the closing phenylalanine or tryptophan. A D gene is named only where the DNA matches it firmly. A row's size may be missing; if present it is once, few, many or a size class.

d_gene: .
abundance: .
v_gene: TRBV5-4
len: 15
j_gene: TRBJ1-1
CDR3aa: CASSPPGLMNTEAFF
CDR3nt: TGTGCCAGCAGCCCCCCTGGCCTTATGAACACTGAAGCTTTCTTT

d_gene: .
abundance: .
v_gene: TRBV7-9
len: 13
j_gene: TRBJ2-7
CDR3aa: CASSSGLDYEQYF
CDR3nt: TGTGCCAGCAGCTCAGGACTGGACTACGAGCAGTACTTC

d_gene: .
abundance: .
v_gene: TRBV11-3
len: 18
j_gene: TRBJ2-1
CDR3aa: CASSFARGGTRDQNEQFF
CDR3nt: TGTGCCAGCAGCTTTGCAAGGGGAGGGACAAGAGACCAGAATGAGCAGTTCTTC

d_gene: .
abundance: .
v_gene: TRBV7-2
len: 13
j_gene: TRBJ1-4
CDR3aa: CASSLDEEEKLFF
CDR3nt: TGTGCCAGCAGCTTAGACGAGGAAGAAAAACTGTTTTTT

d_gene: .
abundance: .
v_gene: TRBV29-1
len: 13
j_gene: TRBJ2-3
CDR3aa: CSAEGETTDTQYF
CDR3nt: TGCAGCGCCGAGGGGGAGACCACAGATACGCAGTATTTT

d_gene: TRBD1
abundance: .
v_gene: TRBV19
len: 15
j_gene: TRBJ1-5
CDR3aa: CASRTDREGFQPQHF
CDR3nt: TGTGCCAGTAGGACGGACAGGGAGGGATTTCAGCCCCAGCATTTT

d_gene: .
abundance: .
v_gene: TRBV27
len: 14
j_gene: TRBJ2-7
CDR3aa: CASALWGGDYEQYF
CDR3nt: TGTGCCAGCGCCCTCTGGGGAGGAGACTACGAGCAGTACTTC

d_gene: .
abundance: .
v_gene: TRBV9
len: 12
j_gene: TRBJ2-1
CDR3aa: CASSVGVNEQFF
CDR3nt: TGTGCCAGCAGCGTAGGGGTTAATGAGCAGTTCTTC

d_gene: TRBD1
abundance: .
v_gene: TRBV30
len: 14
j_gene: TRBJ2-7
CDR3aa: CAWSPGTGGDEQYF
CDR3nt: TGTGCCTGGAGTCCAGGGACAGGGGGTGACGAGCAGTACTTC

d_gene: .
abundance: .
v_gene: TRBV13
len: 13
j_gene: TRBJ2-7
CDR3aa: CASSARDTYEQYF
CDR3nt: TGTGCCAGCAGCGCCCGGGACACCTACGAGCAGTACTTC

d_gene: TRBD1
abundance: .
v_gene: TRBV4-2
len: 17
j_gene: TRBJ1-1
CDR3aa: CASSQDPTGTENTEAFF
CDR3nt: TGTGCCAGCAGCCAAGACCCTACCGGGACAGAAAACACTGAAGCTTTCTTT

d_gene: .
abundance: .
v_gene: TRBV13
len: 13
j_gene: TRBJ1-2
CDR3aa: CASSQQGSYGYTF
CDR3nt: TGTGCCAGCAGCCAACAGGGTTCGTATGGCTACACCTTC

d_gene: .
abundance: .
v_gene: TRBV5-1
len: 13
j_gene: TRBJ2-7
CDR3aa: CASSLVDSYEQYF
CDR3nt: TGCGCCAGCAGCTTGGTGGACTCCTACGAGCAGTACTTC

d_gene: TRBD1
abundance: .
v_gene: TRBV4-1
len: 16
j_gene: TRBJ1-4
CDR3aa: CASSQVPGGPNEKLFF
CDR3nt: TGCGCCAGCAGCCAAGTTCCAGGGGGCCCTAATGAAAAACTGTTTTTT

d_gene: .
abundance: .
v_gene: TRBV7-9
len: 13
j_gene: TRBJ2-2
CDR3aa: CASSNSNTGELFF
CDR3nt: TGTGCCAGCAGCAACTCGAACACCGGGGAGCTGTTTTTT

d_gene: .
abundance: few
v_gene: TRBV28
len: 14
j_gene: TRBJ1-3
CDR3aa: CASSLGGTGNTIYF
CDR3nt: TGTGCCAGCAGTTTAGGGGGGACTGGAAACACCATATATTTT

d_gene: .
abundance: .
v_gene: TRBV4-3
len: 18
j_gene: TRBJ2-1
CDR3aa: CASSLSLERGNSYNEQFF
CDR3nt: TGCGCCAGCAGCCTCAGCTTGGAACGAGGGAATTCCTACAATGAGCAGTTCTTC

d_gene: .
abundance: .
v_gene: TRBV21-1
len: 17
j_gene: TRBJ2-7
CDR3aa: CASSKGSWARGCYEQYF
CDR3nt: TGTGCCAGCAGCAAAGGCTCATGGGCACGGGGGTGTTACGAGCAGTACTTC

d_gene: .
abundance: .
v_gene: TRBV27
len: 15
j_gene: TRBJ2-1
CDR3aa: CASSPRQDSYNEQFF
CDR3nt: TGTGCCAGCAGTCCCCGACAGGATTCCTACAATGAGCAGTTCTTC

d_gene: TRBD1
abundance: .
v_gene: TRBV7-9
len: 12
j_gene: TRBJ2-7
CDR3aa: CASSLGGTEKYF
CDR3nt: TGTGCCAGCAGCTTAGGGGGGACAGAAAAGTACTTC

d_gene: .
abundance: .
v_gene: TRBV6-1
len: 13
j_gene: TRBJ2-7
CDR3aa: CASRVDGAYEQYF
CDR3nt: TGTGCCAGCCGGGTCGACGGGGCCTACGAGCAGTACTTC

d_gene: TRBD2
abundance: .
v_gene: TRBV9
len: 16
j_gene: TRBJ2-1
CDR3aa: CASSVRGGASYNEQFF
CDR3nt: TGTGCCAGCAGCGTACGCGGGGGGGCCTCCTACAATGAGCAGTTCTTC

d_gene: .
abundance: .
v_gene: TRBV19
len: 15
j_gene: TRBJ1-5
CDR3aa: CASSMGDGNNQPQHF
CDR3nt: TGTGCCAGTAGTATGGGGGACGGTAACAATCAGCCCCAGCATTTT

d_gene: .
abundance: .
v_gene: TRBV27
len: 17
j_gene: TRBJ2-7
CDR3aa: CASSPQHSAVPTYEQYF
CDR3nt: TGTGCCAGCAGTCCCCAACATTCAGCGGTTCCTACCTACGAGCAGTACTTC

d_gene: TRBD2
abundance: .
v_gene: TRBV2
len: 15
j_gene: TRBJ2-7
CDR3aa: CASSAILAGDDEQYF
CDR3nt: TGTGCCAGCAGTGCAATACTAGCGGGAGACGACGAGCAGTACTTC

d_gene: .
abundance: .
v_gene: TRBV27
len: 15
j_gene: TRBJ1-1
CDR3aa: CASSFLDGVNTEAFF
CDR3nt: TGTGCCAGCAGTTTCTTGGACGGGGTGAACACTGAAGCTTTCTTT

d_gene: TRBD2
abundance: .
v_gene: TRBV13
len: 14
j_gene: TRBJ2-7
CDR3aa: CASSKRLADYEQYF
CDR3nt: TGTGCCAGCAGCAAAAGACTAGCGGACTACGAGCAGTACTTC

d_gene: .
abundance: .
v_gene: TRBV27
len: 17
j_gene: TRBJ1-2
CDR3aa: CASSLSRWGAGYDGYTF
CDR3nt: TGTGCCAGCAGTTTATCGAGATGGGGGGCGGGGTACGATGGCTACACCTTC

d_gene: .
abundance: .
v_gene: TRBV14
len: 13
j_gene: TRBJ2-7
CDR3aa: CASSQDRTYEQYF
CDR3nt: TGTGCCAGCAGCCAAGATAGGACCTACGAGCAGTACTTC

d_gene: TRBD1
abundance: .
v_gene: TRBV11-3
len: 15
j_gene: TRBJ2-3
CDR3aa: CASSSRDSETGTQYF
CDR3nt: TGTGCCAGCAGCTCTAGGGACAGCGAAACGGGTACGCAGTATTTT

d_gene: .
abundance: .
v_gene: TRBV19
len: 11
j_gene: TRBJ1-6
CDR3aa: CASSIRTPLHF
CDR3nt: TGTGCCAGCTCTATTCGGACACCCCTCCACTTT

d_gene: TRBD1
abundance: .
v_gene: TRBV6-1
len: 14
j_gene: TRBJ2-7
CDR3aa: CATHGQGWIYEQYF
CDR3nt: TGTGCCACCCACGGACAGGGTTGGATATACGAGCAGTACTTC

d_gene: TRBD1
abundance: .
v_gene: TRBV5-1
len: 16
j_gene: TRBJ2-4
CDR3aa: CASSQGTGYGGNIQYF
CDR3nt: TGCGCCAGCAGCCAAGGGACAGGCTACGGGGGAAACATTCAGTACTTC

d_gene: .
abundance: .
v_gene: TRBV27
len: 13
j_gene: TRBJ2-7
CDR3aa: CASSPGMSYEQYF
CDR3nt: TGTGCCAGCAGTCCTGGGATGTCCTACGAGCAGTACTTC

d_gene: .
abundance: .
v_gene: TRBV6-5
len: 14
j_gene: TRBJ2-2
CDR3aa: CASSYSTGPGELFF
CDR3nt: TGTGCCAGCAGTTACTCGACGGGCCCCGGGGAGCTGTTTTTT

d_gene: .
abundance: .
v_gene: TRBV6-5
len: 14
j_gene: TRBJ1-4
CDR3aa: CASSPDATNEKLFF
CDR3nt: TGTGCCAGCAGCCCGGACGCAACTAATGAAAAACTGTTTTTT

d_gene: TRBD1
abundance: .
v_gene: TRBV19
len: 15
j_gene: TRBJ1-2
CDR3aa: CASSIGGQGIYGYTF
CDR3nt: TGTGCCAGTAGTATAGGAGGACAGGGGATCTATGGCTACACCTTC

d_gene: .
abundance: .
v_gene: TRBV5-4
len: 13
j_gene: TRBJ2-5
CDR3aa: CASSLGQQETQYF
CDR3nt: TGTGCCAGCAGCCTAGGACAGCAAGAGACCCAGTACTTC

d_gene: .
abundance: .
v_gene: TRBV5-4
len: 13
j_gene: TRBJ2-1
CDR3aa: CASSSGDYNEQFF
CDR3nt: TGTGCCAGCAGTTCGGGAGACTACAATGAGCAGTTCTTC

d_gene: .
abundance: .
v_gene: TRBV6-1
len: 15
j_gene: TRBJ2-2
CDR3aa: CASSELGGAGGELFF
CDR3nt: TGTGCCAGCAGTGAATTGGGCGGAGCGGGCGGGGAGCTGTTTTTT

d_gene: TRBD1
abundance: .
v_gene: TRBV6-5
len: 15
j_gene: TRBJ2-7
CDR3aa: CASSYSTGVSYEQYF
CDR3nt: TGTGCCAGCAGTTACTCGACAGGGGTATCCTACGAGCAGTACTTC

d_gene: .
abundance: .
v_gene: TRBV6-6
len: 13
j_gene: TRBJ1-5
CDR3aa: CASSYYSNQPQHF
CDR3nt: TGTGCCAGCAGTTACTATAGCAATCAGCCCCAGCATTTT

d_gene: TRBD1
abundance: once
v_gene: TRBV5-4
len: 14
j_gene: TRBJ1-6
CDR3aa: CASSLGSGTGTLHF
CDR3nt: TGTGCCAGCAGCTTGGGATCCGGGACAGGGACCCTCCACTTT